This T cell receptor beta chain was sequenced for a study of blood T cell repertoires in COVID-19. Overall study context: Some COVID-19 samples were acute and others convalescent; all came from the United States, Italy and Spain. The cDNA or gDNA used as material had been derived from T cells, B-cell-depleted T cells, or PBMCs.

In the authors' workflow: Using reference gene primer amplification, nucleated cell counts were estimated. The repertoire was sequenced with immunoSEQ multiplex PCR; TCRdb's copy has only in-frame clones and lacks some. D and trimming were read from the DNA, whereas the V and J calls and clone size are those reported in that table. Of around 140,000 clones listed, about nine tenths are singletons. The V gene end was trimmed by 3 bases and the J gene end by 5 bases; junction bases not matched to a gene: 7. CDR3 size: 15 residues. In germline, CDR1 is KGHDR, CDR2 SFDVKD. V usage is TRBV24-1 and J usage is TRBJ2-3; 7 nucleotides line up with TRBD1. The origin of this receptor is a man in his fifties with active COVID-19. Sequencing used peripheral blood. This chain's CDR3 is CATSDPRTGGDTQYF. CDR3 nucleotide sequence: TGTGCCACCAGTGATCCTCGGACAGGCGGAGATACGCAGTATTTT.